This TCR beta chain was captured by sequencing in a study of beta chain features in type 1 diabetes. The CDR3 covers 14 residues. CDR1 and CDR2 from the germline V gene are SGHTA and FQGNSA. Trimming took 5 bases from V and 4 from J; bases not matched to a gene: 7. Notes on the study in general: Moderately but significantly shorter TCRB CDR3s were found in Type 1 diabetes patients in all four CD4+ subsets. The question of HLA type influencing TCRB rearrangement was one that remained unresolved here.

Sequencing targeted expressed TCRB transcripts, as all isolated RNA had been reverse transcribed. TCRdb keeps only in-frame clones here, not all; method: immunoSEQ multiplex PCR. The sample holds about 360,000 clones; about 12% are singletons and the top ten take around 0.0099%. This clone was seen only a few times. Its matching antigen is unknown. The chain has TRBV7-2 and TRBJ2-5; 7 positions agree with TRBD1. The receptor's source is a woman younger than 35 with type 1 diabetes. The sample was naive CD4+ T cells from blood. Here the CDR3 DNA reads TGTGCCAGCAGCAATAACAGGGGATCAGAGACCCAGTACTTC. It specifies CASSNNRGSETQYF.